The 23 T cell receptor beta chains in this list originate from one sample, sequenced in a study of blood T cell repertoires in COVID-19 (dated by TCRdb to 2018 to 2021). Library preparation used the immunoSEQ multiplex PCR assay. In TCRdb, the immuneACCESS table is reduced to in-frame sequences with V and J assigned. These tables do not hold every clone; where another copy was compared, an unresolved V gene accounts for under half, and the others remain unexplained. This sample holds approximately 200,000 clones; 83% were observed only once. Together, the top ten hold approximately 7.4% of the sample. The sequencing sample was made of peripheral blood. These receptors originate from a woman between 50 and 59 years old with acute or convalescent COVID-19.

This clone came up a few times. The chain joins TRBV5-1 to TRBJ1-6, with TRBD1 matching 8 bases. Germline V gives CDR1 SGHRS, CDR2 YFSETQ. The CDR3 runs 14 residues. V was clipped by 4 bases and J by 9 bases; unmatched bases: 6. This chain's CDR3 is CASSRTGKGSPLHF. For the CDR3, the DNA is TGCGCCAGCAGCCGGACAGGGAAGGGTTCACCCCTCCACTTT.

The CDR3 DNA reads TGTGCCAGCAGTTTGGAGGGGATTAAGTACAATGAGCAGTTCTTC. Its protein product is CASSLEGIKYNEQFF. The V and J genes are TRBV27 and TRBJ2-1; a weak D match, TRBD2 (6 bases). Per the germline V gene, CDR1 is MNHEY and CDR2 is SMNVEV (reference sequence). Trimming removed 3 bases at V and 4 bases at J, with 13 bases between. The CDR3 is 15 amino acids.

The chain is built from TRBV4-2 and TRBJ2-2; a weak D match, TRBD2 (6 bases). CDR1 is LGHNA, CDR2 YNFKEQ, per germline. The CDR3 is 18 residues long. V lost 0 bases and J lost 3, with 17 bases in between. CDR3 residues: CASSQDIIFGGHTGELFF. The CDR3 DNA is TGTGCCAGCAGCCAAGATATTATATTCGGGGGACACACCGGGGAGCTGTTTTTT.

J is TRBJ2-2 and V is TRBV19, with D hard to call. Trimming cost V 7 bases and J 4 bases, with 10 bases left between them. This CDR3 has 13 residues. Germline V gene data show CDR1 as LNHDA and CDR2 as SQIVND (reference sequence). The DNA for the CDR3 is TGTGCCAGTACCTCACAATTCACCGGGGAGCTGTTTTTT. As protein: CASTSQFTGELFF.

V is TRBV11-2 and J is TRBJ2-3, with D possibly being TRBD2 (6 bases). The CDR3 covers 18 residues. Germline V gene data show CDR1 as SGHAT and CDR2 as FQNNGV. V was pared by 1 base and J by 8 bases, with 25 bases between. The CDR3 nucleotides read TGTGCCAGCAGCTTAGCTCCCCGGCTTCCGGTCGGGAGAGGTACGCAGTATTTT. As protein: CASSLAPRLPVGRGTQYF.

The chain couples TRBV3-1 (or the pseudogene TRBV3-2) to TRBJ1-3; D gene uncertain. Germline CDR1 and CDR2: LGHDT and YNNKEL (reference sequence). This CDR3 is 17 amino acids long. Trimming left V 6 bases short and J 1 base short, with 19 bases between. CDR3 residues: CASRPQNRRGSGNTIYF. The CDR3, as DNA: TGTGCCAGCAGGCCCCAAAACAGACGGGGATCTGGAAACACCATATATTTT.

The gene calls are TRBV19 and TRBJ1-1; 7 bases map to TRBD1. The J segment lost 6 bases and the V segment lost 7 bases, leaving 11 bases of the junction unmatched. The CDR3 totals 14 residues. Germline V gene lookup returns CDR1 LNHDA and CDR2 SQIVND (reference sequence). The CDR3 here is CASNYLQGGPEAFF. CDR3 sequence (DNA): TGTGCCAGTAACTACCTCCAGGGGGGACCTGAAGCTTTCTTT.

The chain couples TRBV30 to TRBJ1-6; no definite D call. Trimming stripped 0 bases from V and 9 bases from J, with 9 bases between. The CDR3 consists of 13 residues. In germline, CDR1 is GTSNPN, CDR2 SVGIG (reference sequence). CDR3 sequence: CAWSVREVSPLHF. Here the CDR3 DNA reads TGTGCCTGGAGTGTACGAGAGGTTTCACCCCTCCACTTT.

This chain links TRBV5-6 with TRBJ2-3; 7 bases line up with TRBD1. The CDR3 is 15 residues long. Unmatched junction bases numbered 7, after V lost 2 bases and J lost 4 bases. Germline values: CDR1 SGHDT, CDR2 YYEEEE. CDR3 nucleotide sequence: TGTGCCAGCAGCTTTCCGACAGGGTCCCCAGATACGCAGTATTTT. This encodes CASSFPTGSPDTQYF.

The CDR3 spells CASGETSSGANVLTF. As DNA, the CDR3 is TGTGCCAGTGGAGAAACTAGCTCTGGGGCCAACGTCCTGACTTTC. The rearrangement uses TRBV19 and TRBJ2-6, with D possibly matching TRBD2 (5 bases). The germline V and J ends were trimmed by 8 bases and 0 bases, with 11 bases remaining between them. The CDR3 totals 15 residues. Germline V CDR1 and CDR2: LNHDA, SQIVND (reference sequence).

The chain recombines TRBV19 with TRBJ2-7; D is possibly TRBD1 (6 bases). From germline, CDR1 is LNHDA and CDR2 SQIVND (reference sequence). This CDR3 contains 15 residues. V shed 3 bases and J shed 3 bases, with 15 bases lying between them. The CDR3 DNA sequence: TGTGCCAGTAGTATTCAAGGTCAGGGGCACTACGAGCAGTACTTC. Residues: CASSIQGQGHYEQYF.

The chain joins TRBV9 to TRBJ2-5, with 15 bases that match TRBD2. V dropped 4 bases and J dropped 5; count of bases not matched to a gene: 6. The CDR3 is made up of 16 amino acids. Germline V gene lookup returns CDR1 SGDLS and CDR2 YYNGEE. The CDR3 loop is CASSPPGLAGGETQYF. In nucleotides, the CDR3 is TGTGCCAGCAGCCCGCCGGGACTAGCGGGAGGCGAGACCCAGTACTTC.

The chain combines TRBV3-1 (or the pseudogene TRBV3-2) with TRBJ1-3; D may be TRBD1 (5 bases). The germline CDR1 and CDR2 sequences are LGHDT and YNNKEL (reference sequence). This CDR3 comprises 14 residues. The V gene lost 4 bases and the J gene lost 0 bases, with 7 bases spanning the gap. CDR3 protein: CASSLDSSGNTIYF. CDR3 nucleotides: TGTGCCAGCAGCCTTGACAGCTCTGGAAACACCATATATTTT.

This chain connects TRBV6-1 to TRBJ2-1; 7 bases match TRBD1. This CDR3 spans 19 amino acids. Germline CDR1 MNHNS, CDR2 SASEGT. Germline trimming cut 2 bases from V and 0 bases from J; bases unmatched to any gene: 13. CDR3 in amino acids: CASSEKGRGWRSSYNEQFF. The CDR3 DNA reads TGTGCCAGCAGTGAAAAAGGCAGGGGGTGGAGGAGCTCCTACAATGAGCAGTTCTTC.

CDR3 sequence reads: CASERLAGGGEQYF. CDR3 coding DNA: TGTGCCAGCGAACGACTAGCGGGAGGAGGGGAGCAGTACTTC. This chain connects TRBV19 to TRBJ2-7, with 13 bases that match TRBD2. The CDR3 runs to 14 residues. Trimming at V came to 9 bases and at J to 7 bases, leaving 9 bases not matched to a gene. Germline CDR1 reads LNHDA; CDR2 reads SQIVND (reference sequence).

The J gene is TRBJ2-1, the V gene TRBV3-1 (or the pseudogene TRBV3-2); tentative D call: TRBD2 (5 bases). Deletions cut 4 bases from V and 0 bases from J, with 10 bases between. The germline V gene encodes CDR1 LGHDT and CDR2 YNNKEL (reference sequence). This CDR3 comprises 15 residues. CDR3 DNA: TGTGCCAGCAGCCCTACTAGGTCCTCCTACAATGAGCAGTTCTTC. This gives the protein CASSPTRSSYNEQFF.

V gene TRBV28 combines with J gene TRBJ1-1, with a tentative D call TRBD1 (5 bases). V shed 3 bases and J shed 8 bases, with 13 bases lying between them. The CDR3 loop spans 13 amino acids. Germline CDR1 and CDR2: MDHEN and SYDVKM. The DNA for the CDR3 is TGTGCCAGCAGTTTGCCCCCAAGGGGAGAAGCTTTCTTT. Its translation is CASSLPPRGEAFF.

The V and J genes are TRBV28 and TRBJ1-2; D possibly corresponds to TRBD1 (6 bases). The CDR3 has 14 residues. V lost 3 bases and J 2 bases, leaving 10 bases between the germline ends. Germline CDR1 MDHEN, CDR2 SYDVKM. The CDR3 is CASSLTQGNYGYTF. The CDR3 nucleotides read TGTGCCAGCAGTTTGACGCAGGGGAACTATGGCTACACCTTC.

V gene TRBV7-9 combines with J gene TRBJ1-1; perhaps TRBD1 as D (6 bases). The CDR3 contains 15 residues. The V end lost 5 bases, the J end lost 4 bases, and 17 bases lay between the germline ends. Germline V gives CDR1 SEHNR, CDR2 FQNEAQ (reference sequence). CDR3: CASSTRQEASTEAFF. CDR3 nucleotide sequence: TGTGCCAGCAGCACAAGACAGGAGGCGAGCACTGAAGCTTTCTTT.

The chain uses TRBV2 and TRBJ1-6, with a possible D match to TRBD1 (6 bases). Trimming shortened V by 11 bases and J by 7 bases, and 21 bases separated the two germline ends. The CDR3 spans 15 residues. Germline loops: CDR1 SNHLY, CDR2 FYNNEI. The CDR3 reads CAGNSGDWGNSPLHF. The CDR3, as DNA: TGTGCCGGGAACTCAGGGGATTGGGGAAATTCACCCCTCCACTTT.

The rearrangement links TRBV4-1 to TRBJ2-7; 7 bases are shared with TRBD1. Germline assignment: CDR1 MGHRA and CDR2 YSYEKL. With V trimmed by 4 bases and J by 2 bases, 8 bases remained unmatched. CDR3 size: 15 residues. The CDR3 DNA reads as TGCGCCAGCAGCCTTGTCCGGGACAGCCCCTACGAGCAGTACTTC. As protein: CASSLVRDSPYEQYF.

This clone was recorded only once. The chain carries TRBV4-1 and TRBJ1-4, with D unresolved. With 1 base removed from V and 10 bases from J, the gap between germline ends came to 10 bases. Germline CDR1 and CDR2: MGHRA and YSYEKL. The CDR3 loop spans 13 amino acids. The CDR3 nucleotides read TGCGCCAGCAGCCAAGTTTCGGTTGCAAAACTGTTTTTT. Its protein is CASSQVSVAKLFF.

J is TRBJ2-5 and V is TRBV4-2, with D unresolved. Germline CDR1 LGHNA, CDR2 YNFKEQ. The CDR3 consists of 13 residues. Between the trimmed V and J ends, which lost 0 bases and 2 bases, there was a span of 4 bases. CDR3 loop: CASSQDPQETQYF. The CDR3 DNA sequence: TGTGCCAGCAGCCAAGACCCTCAAGAGACCCAGTACTTC.